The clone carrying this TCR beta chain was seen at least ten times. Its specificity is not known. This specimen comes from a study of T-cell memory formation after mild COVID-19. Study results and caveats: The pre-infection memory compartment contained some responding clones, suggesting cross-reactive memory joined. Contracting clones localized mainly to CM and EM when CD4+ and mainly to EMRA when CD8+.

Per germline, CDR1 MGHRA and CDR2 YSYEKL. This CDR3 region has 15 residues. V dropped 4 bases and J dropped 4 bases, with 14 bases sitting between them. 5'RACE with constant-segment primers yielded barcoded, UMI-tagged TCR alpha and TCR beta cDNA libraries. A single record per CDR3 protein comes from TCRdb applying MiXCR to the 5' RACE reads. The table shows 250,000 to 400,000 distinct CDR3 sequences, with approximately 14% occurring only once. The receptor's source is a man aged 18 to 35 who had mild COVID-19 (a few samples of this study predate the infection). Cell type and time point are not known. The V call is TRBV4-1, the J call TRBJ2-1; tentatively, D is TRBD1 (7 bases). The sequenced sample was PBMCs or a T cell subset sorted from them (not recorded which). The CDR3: CASSPYRGLYNEQFF. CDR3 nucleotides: TGCGCCAGCAGCCCGTACAGGGGACTTTACAATGAGCAGTTCTTC.